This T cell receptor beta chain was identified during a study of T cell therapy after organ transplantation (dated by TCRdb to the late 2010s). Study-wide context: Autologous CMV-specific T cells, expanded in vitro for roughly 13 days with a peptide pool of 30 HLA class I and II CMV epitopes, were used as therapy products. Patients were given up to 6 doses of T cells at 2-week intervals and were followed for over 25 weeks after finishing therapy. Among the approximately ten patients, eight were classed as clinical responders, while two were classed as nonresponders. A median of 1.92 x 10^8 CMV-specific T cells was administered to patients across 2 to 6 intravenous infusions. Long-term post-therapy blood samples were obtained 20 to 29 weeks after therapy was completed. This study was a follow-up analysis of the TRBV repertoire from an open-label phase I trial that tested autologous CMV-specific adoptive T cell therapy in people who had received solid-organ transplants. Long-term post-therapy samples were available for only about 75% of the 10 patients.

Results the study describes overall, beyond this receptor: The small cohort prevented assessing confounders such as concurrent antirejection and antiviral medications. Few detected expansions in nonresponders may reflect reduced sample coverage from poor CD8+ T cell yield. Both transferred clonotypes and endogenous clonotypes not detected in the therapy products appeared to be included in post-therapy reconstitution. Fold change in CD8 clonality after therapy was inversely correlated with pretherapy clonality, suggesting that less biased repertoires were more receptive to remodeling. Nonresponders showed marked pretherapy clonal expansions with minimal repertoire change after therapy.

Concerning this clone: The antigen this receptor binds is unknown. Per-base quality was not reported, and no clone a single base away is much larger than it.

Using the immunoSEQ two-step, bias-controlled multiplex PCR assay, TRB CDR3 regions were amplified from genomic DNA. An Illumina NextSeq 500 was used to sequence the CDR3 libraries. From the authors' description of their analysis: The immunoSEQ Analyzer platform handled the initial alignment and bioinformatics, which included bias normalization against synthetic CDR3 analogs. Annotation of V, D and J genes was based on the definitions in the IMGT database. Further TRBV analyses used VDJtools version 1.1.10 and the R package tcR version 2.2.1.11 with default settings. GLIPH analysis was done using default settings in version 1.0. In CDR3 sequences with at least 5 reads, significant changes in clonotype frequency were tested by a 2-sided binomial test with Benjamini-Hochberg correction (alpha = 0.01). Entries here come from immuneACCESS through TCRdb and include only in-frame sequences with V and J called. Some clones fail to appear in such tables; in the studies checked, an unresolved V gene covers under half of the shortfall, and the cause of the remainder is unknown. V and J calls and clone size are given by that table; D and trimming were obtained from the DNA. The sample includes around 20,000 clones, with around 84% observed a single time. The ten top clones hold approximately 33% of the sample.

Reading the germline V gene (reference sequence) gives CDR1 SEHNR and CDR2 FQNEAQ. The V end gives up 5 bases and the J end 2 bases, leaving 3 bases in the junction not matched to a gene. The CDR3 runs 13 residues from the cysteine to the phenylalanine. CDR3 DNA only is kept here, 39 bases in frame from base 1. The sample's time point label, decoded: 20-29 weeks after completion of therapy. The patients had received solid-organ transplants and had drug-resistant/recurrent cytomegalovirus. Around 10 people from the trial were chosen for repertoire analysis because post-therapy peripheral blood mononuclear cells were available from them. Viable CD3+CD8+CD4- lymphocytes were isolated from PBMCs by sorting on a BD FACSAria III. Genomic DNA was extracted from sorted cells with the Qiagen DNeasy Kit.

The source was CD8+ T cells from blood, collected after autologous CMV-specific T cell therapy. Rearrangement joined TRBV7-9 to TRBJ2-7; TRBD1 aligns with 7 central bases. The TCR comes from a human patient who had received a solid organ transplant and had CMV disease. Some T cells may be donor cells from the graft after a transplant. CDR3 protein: CASSIGTAYEQYF. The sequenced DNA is TGTGCCAGCAGCATCGGGACAGCCTACGAGCAGTACTTC.